One and the same sample provided the 19 T cell receptor beta chains below, sequenced in a study of T cells in women clearing cervical HPV infection. The method was immunoSEQ multiplex PCR; TCRdb's version includes in-frame clones alone and lacks a portion of them. The table gives over 30,000 clones; the top ten clones make up around 4.5% of it. The sample comprised blood buffy coat. The origin of the receptors is a woman between 18 and 75 years old with a cervical HPV16 infection that either progressed to CIN3+ or cleared (not recorded which).

Comment on this clone: Sequencing ends 3 residues short of the CDR3 end; the germline J gene provides the rest. The chain recombines TRBV30 with TRBJ1-6; 7 nucleotides line up with TRBD1. J lost 7 bases, V lost 4 bases, and 1 base had no gene match. Germline V CDR1 and CDR2: GTSNPN, SVGIG (reference sequence). CDR3 length equals 12 residues. CDR3 loop: CAWKQGNSPLHF. Incomplete CDR3 DNA: TGTGCCTGGAAACAGGGGAATTCACCC.

Of note for this clone: The read ends 3 residues before the CDR3 terminus; that terminus is restored from the germline J gene. The rearrangement uses TRBV24-1 and TRBJ2-3, with D tentatively TRBD2 (5 bases). Between the trimmed V and J ends, which lost 9 bases and 4 bases, there was a span of 13 bases. This CDR3 contains 13 residues. The germline V gene has CDR1 KGHDR and CDR2 SFDVKD. The CDR3 DNA, read in part, is TGTGCCACCGCTAGCCAGTGGGCAGATACG. Protein sequence: CATASQWADT. The CDR3 in full is CATASQWADTQYF.

Points on this clone: The observed sequence ends 3 residues before the CDR3 terminus, with the missing tail filled in from the germline J gene. The chain has TRBV10-2 and TRBJ2-7; 9 bases fit TRBD1. V trimming: 6 bases; J trimming: 4 bases; junction bases outside the gene matches: 1. Per the germline V gene, CDR1 is WSHSY and CDR2 is SAAADI. The CDR3 has 12 residues. This CDR3 reads CASRDRGYEQYF. The part of the CDR3 DNA that was read is TGCGCCAGCAGGGACAGGGGTTACGAG.

As concerns this clone: The missing CDR3 end, 3 residues past where the read stops, is filled in from the germline J gene. The chain has TRBV19 and TRBJ1-2; 10 bases fit TRBD1. This CDR3 has 14 amino acids. The V gene end was trimmed by 4 bases and the J gene end by 4 bases; junction bases not matched to a gene: 3. Germline-derived CDR1 and CDR2 are LNHDA and SQIVND (reference sequence). The CDR3 sequence is CASSSGTGAYGYTF. Partial CDR3 DNA: TGTGCCAGTAGTAGTGGGACAGGGGCCTATGGC.

On this clone: The sequence runs out 3 residues before the end of the CDR3; the remainder is reconstructed from the germline J gene. This sequence joins TRBV15 and TRBJ2-4; 13 bases are a match to TRBD2. Per germline, CDR1 LNHNV and CDR2 YYDKDF (reference sequence). CDR3 length: 16 residues. The ends lost 5 bases at V and 8 bases at J; junction bases unmatched: 9. The sequenced CDR3 bases are TGTGCCACCAGCCCCAGACTAGCGGGGGGTCAGGACATT. Translated: CATSPRLAGGQDI. The whole CDR3 sequence is CATSPRLAGGQDIQYF.

Note on this clone: The read finishes 3 residues shy of the CDR3 end, and the germline J gene is used to complete it. V and J are TRBV7-8 and TRBJ2-3; D is perhaps TRBD2 (6 bases). This CDR3 comprises 15 residues. V was cut by 6 bases and J by 2 bases, with 15 bases left in between. The germline V gene has CDR1 SGHVS and CDR2 FQNEAQ. CDR3 DNA, as far as it was read: TGTGCCAGCAGTCCCCGGGACTCAAACACAGATACG. Translated: CASSPRDSNTDT. The full CDR3 reads CASSPRDSNTDTQYF.

About this clone: The read ends 3 residues shy of where the CDR3 ends; the end is completed using the germline J gene. The gene calls are TRBV19 and TRBJ1-5, with 7 bases identical to TRBD1. The CDR3 sequence is 20 residues long. Germline V gene data show CDR1 as LNHDA and CDR2 as SQIVND (reference sequence). With 6 bases clipped from V and 0 bases from J, the junction kept 20 bases outside the gene matches. The CDR3 region is CASRGPLYGTDSDSNQPQHF. The part of the CDR3 DNA that was read is TGTGCCAGTAGGGGCCCCTTATATGGGACAGACTCAGATAGCAATCAGCCC.

Partial CDR3 DNA: TGCAGTGCGGAGGGGGAGACAGAGAATTACGAG. Its protein is CSAEGETENYE. The CDR3 reads in full as CSAEGETENYEQYF. The chain couples TRBV20-1 to TRBJ2-7; D could derive from TRBD1 or TRBD2 (6 bases each). The read is 3 residues too short to cover the CDR3 end, so that end is filled in from the germline J gene. The V gene's germline CDR1 is DFQATT and CDR2 SNEGSKA (reference sequence). The CDR3 has 14 amino acids. Between the trimmed V and J ends, which lost 6 bases and 4 bases, there was a span of 19 bases.

The sequenced part of the CDR3 DNA is TGCAGTGCTGGCCTCCCGCCATCACCC. Protein sequence: CSAGLPPSP. The whole CDR3 is CSAGLPPSPYTF. The chain carries TRBV20-1 and TRBJ1-2; D is uncertain. The read ends 3 residues early relative to the CDR3; the germline J gene fills the gap. The CDR3 spans 12 residues. Germline V gene sequence: CDR1 DFQATT, CDR2 SNEGSKA (reference sequence).

A note on this clone: The read comes to an end 3 residues before the CDR3 does, leaving the germline J gene to fill in the end. The chain joins TRBV5-4 to TRBJ2-5; a weak D match, TRBD1 (5 bases). CDR1 is SGHNT and CDR2 is YYREEE in the germline V gene (reference sequence). The CDR3 totals 15 residues. Trimming cost V 2 bases and J 1 base, with 12 bases left between them. CDR3 DNA, as far as it was read: TGTGCCAGCAGCTTCAGTCAGGGCGCCCAAGAGACC. This gives the protein CASSFSQGAQET. The entire CDR3 protein reads CASSFSQGAQETQYF.

In the case of this clone: The sequenced fragment ends 3 residues before the CDR3 boundary, so the rest is inferred from the germline J gene. J is TRBJ2-2 and V is TRBV7-8; TRBD2 matches at 16 bases. J gave up 5 bases and V 0 bases, and 3 bases lay outside the gene matches. The CDR3 loop spans 18 amino acids. Germline-derived CDR1 and CDR2 are SGHVS and FQNEAQ. The CDR3 region is CASSLAGLAGGRTGELFF. The DNA read from the CDR3 is TGTGCCAGCAGCTTAGCGGGACTAGCGGGGGGGCGAACCGGGGAG.

Details on this clone: The read gets to within 3 residues of the CDR3 end, and the germline J gene fills in the rest. This chain connects TRBV20-1 to TRBJ2-5; a possible D gene is TRBD1 (5 bases). Trimming removed 3 bases from V and 5 bases from J, with 7 bases in between. There are 11 residues in the CDR3. The germline gives CDR1 DFQATT, CDR2 SNEGSKA (reference sequence). The chain's CDR3 is CSARTVETQYF. The part of the CDR3 DNA that was read is TGCAGTGCTAGGACAGTGGAGACC.

As concerns this clone: The CDR3 end falls 3 residues outside the read, so it is completed with the germline J gene. The genes are TRBV18 and TRBJ1-2; a possible D gene is TRBD1 (5 bases). Germline V CDR1 and CDR2: KGHSH, LQKENI. The CDR3 extends over 11 amino acids. The DNA read from the CDR3 is TGTGCCAGCTCAGGGGGGACGGGC. Amino acids: CASSGGTG. The whole CDR3 region reads CASSGGTGYTF.

Note on this clone: The read ends 3 residues early relative to the CDR3; the germline J gene fills the gap. This chain links TRBV2 with TRBJ1-2, with D perhaps matching TRBD1 (6 bases). Germline assignment: CDR1 SNHLY and CDR2 FYNNEI. The CDR3 extends over 13 amino acids. The ends were cut back, 6 bases at V and 6 bases at J, with 14 bases in the middle. The chain's CDR3 is CASRKVRDNGYTF. Incomplete CDR3 DNA: TGTGCCAGCAGGAAGGTCCGGGACAATGGC.

Comment on this clone: The CDR3 goes on 3 residues after the read ends, and that part is filled in from the germline J gene. This rearrangement joins TRBV12-3 or TRBV12-4 to TRBJ1-6, with D unresolved. This CDR3 has 16 amino acids. The V end lost 6 bases, the J end lost 0 bases, and 12 bases lay between the germline ends. The CDR3 reads CASRLGPSSYNSPLHF. CDR3 DNA, as far as it was read: TGTGCCAGCAGACTGGGCCCCAGCTCCTATAATTCACCC.

With regard to this clone: The sequenced fragment ends 3 residues before the CDR3 boundary, so the rest is inferred from the germline J gene. The rearrangement links TRBV5-1 to TRBJ2-7, with 7 bases matching TRBD1. This CDR3 contains 16 residues. Germline V gene lookup returns CDR1 SGHRS and CDR2 YFSETQ. V was pared by 2 bases and J by 6 bases, with 14 bases of the junction left unmatched. The covered CDR3 bases are TGCGCCAGCAGCTTAACAGGGGAAATAATTACGGGCGAG. This encodes CASSLTGEIITGE. The entire CDR3 sequence reads CASSLTGEIITGEQYF.

Note on this clone: The read finishes 3 residues shy of the CDR3 end, and the germline J gene is used to complete it. The rearrangement joins TRBV10-3 to TRBJ1-6, with D perhaps matching TRBD1 (6 bases). This CDR3 spans 16 amino acids. Per germline, CDR1 ENHRY and CDR2 SYGVKD. Trimming pared 4 bases from V and 4 bases from J, leaving 14 bases between. This CDR3 is CAISGEVGGYNSPLHF. CDR3 DNA, as far as it was read: TGTGCCATCAGTGGGGAGGTAGGGGGATATAATTCACCC.

Points on this clone: The DNA ends 3 residues before the CDR3 does, and the rest of the CDR3 is filled in from the germline J gene. This sequence joins TRBV13 and TRBJ1-6, with D maybe TRBD1 (5 bases). V lost 3 bases and J 10 bases, leaving 16 bases between the germline ends. Per germline, CDR1 PRHDT and CDR2 FYEKMQ (reference sequence). CDR3 length: 15 amino acids. The covered CDR3 bases are TGTGCCAGCAGCTTTGGGACTCCGGGCCGGTCACCC. Translated, it gives CASSFGTPGRSP. The full CDR3 protein is CASSFGTPGRSPLHF. The variable domain in full, completed from reference TRBV13 and TRBJ1-6, reads AAGVIQSPRHLIKEKRETATLKCYPIPRHDTVYWYQQGPGQDPQFLISFYEKMQSDKGSIPDRFSAQQFSDYHSELNMSSLELGDSALYFCASSFGTPGRSPLHFGNGTRLTVT.

With respect to this clone: The read is 3 residues too short to cover the CDR3 end, so that end is filled in from the germline J gene. This sequence joins TRBV5-5 and TRBJ2-7; 7 bases line up with TRBD1. Germline loops: CDR1 SGHKS, CDR2 YYEKEE (reference sequence). The V and J ends lost 0 bases and 0 bases, in that order; junction bases with no gene match: 3. This CDR3 spans 15 amino acids. The CDR3 loop is CASSLGTGSSYEQYF. The sequenced CDR3 bases are TGTGCCAGCAGCTTGGGGACAGGTTCCTCCTACGAG.